These T cell receptor beta chains were read from a single sample in a study of cytomegalovirus exposure and HLA in healthy donors. Profiling relied on immunoSEQ multiplex PCR, and the TCRdb table lists in-frame clones only, not all of them. The data show fewer than 45,000 clones, approximately 91% seen once. Source material: PBMCs. These TCRs come from a woman in her late teens or twenties in good health and CMV-seronegative. Each CDR3 is given with its conserved first and last residue. The order of the fields is D gene, V gene, J gene, clone size, CDR3 protein, CDR3 DNA. A D gene is named only where the DNA matches it firmly. Clone size is shown for a subset of rows, as once, few, many or a class of expanded clone.

>NA|TRBV18|TRBJ1-2|NA
CASSPYPGTRTFYGYTF
TGTGCCAGCTCACCCTATCCCGGGACAAGGACCTTCTATGGCTACACCTTC
>TRBD2|TRBV7-3|TRBJ2-3|NA
CASSSGLGSTDTQYF
TGTGCCAGCAGCTCCGGACTAGGGAGCACAGATACGCAGTATTTT
>TRBD2|TRBV30|TRBJ2-2|NA
CAWSVIRASLGAGVRNTGELFF
TGTGCCTGGAGTGTAATACGGGCCAGCCTTGGAGCGGGAGTTAGGAACACCGGGGAGCTGTTTTTT
>NA|TRBV11-2|TRBJ2-3|NA
CASSLGTTTDTQYF
TGTGCCAGCAGCTTAGGGACTACGACAGATACGCAGTATTTT
>NA|TRBV19|TRBJ1-1|NA
CASSTRRVMNTEAFF
TGTGCCAGTAGTACCCGACGGGTTATGAACACTGAAGCTTTCTTT
>TRBD1|TRBV7-9|TRBJ2-1|NA
CSSSPLDRGRIEQFF
TGTTCCAGCAGCCCCCTGGACAGGGGAAGGATTGAGCAGTTCTTC
>NA|TRBV19|TRBJ1-5|NA
CATSPGRDQPQHF
TGTGCCACCTCCCCCGGTCGGGATCAGCCCCAGCATTTT
>TRBD1|TRBV5-6|TRBJ1-2|NA
CASSWRTGGGYGYTF
TGTGCCAGCAGCTGGAGGACAGGGGGCGGCTATGGCTACACCTTC
>NA|TRBV6-1|TRBJ2-7|NA
CASLTGRYEQYF
TGTGCCAGCCTCACTGGGAGATACGAGCAGTACTTC
>TRBD2|TRBV27|TRBJ2-1|NA
CASSRTSGSIGTNEQFF
TGTGCCAGCTCGAGGACTAGCGGGAGTATTGGTACAAATGAGCAGTTCTTC
>NA|TRBV29-1|TRBJ2-3|few
CSVGLTSTDTQYF
TGCAGCGTTGGCCTAACCTCCACAGATACGCAGTATTTT
>TRBD1|TRBV4-1|TRBJ2-1|once
CASSQQTGTDSYNEQFF
TGCGCCAGCAGCCAACAAACCGGGACAGACTCCTACAATGAGCAGTTCTTC
>TRBD2|TRBV9|TRBJ2-7|NA
CASSPTSGLASSEQYF
TGTGCCAGCAGCCCAACATCGGGACTAGCATCCTCCGAGCAGTACTTC
>NA|TRBV6-6|TRBJ1-1|NA
CASSYPNTEAFF
TGTGCCAGCAGTTACCCTAACACTGAAGCTTTCTTT
>TRBD1|TRBV11-2|TRBJ1-2|NA
CASSLEDFTGDANYGYTF
TGTGCCAGCAGCTTAGAAGACTTCACAGGGGATGCTAACTATGGCTACACCTTC
>TRBD1|TRBV11-2|TRBJ1-2|NA
CASTSRGGGQGALGYTF
TGTGCCAGCACCTCCCGAGGGGGGGGACAGGGGGCGCTTGGCTACACCTTC
>NA|TRBV7-9|TRBJ2-7|once
CASSFLGVGYEQYF
TGTGCCAGCAGCTTCCTGGGAGTGGGCTACGAGCAGTACTTC
>NA|TRBV29-1|TRBJ2-7|NA
CSVEGFQGGYEQYF
TGCAGCGTTGAAGGGTTCCAGGGGGGCTACGAGCAGTACTTC
>NA|TRBV4-3|TRBJ2-6|NA
CASSQEGGGGANVLTF
TGCGCCAGCAGCCAAGAGGGGGGAGGTGGGGCCAACGTCCTGACTTTC
>NA|TRBV7-3|TRBJ2-7|NA
CASSPRAGSYEQYF
TGTGCCAGCAGCCCCCGCGCAGGATCCTACGAGCAGTACTTC
>TRBD2|TRBV4-2|TRBJ2-3|NA
CASSQEGGTSGDTDTQYF
TGTGCCAGCAGCCAAGAAGGAGGAACTAGCGGAGACACAGATACGCAGTATTTT
>TRBD2|TRBV6-4|TRBJ2-1|NA
CASSDASGGMNEQFF
TGTGCCAGCAGTGACGCTAGCGGGGGTATGAATGAGCAGTTCTTC
>NA|TRBV7-9|TRBJ2-7|NA
CASSRFENEQYF
TGTGCCAGCAGCCGATTTGAGAACGAGCAGTACTTC
>NA|TRBV27|TRBJ1-2|NA
CASSTNDGEGGYGYTF
TGTGCCAGCTCTACCAACGACGGGGAGGGGGGCTATGGCTACACCTTC
>TRBD1|TRBV4-1|TRBJ2-3|NA
CASSQEKGIGTGLSDTQYF
TGCGCCAGCAGCCAAGAAAAGGGTATCGGGACAGGGTTGTCAGATACGCAGTATTTT
>NA|TRBV27|TRBJ2-7|NA
CASSLGGTGYEQYF
TGTGCCAGCAGTTTAGGAGGGACTGGCTACGAGCAGTACTTC
>NA|TRBV5-6|TRBJ2-7|NA
CASSLGGFSASYEQYF
TGTGCCAGCAGCTTGGGTGGGTTTAGCGCCTCCTACGAGCAGTACTTC
>NA|TRBV29-1|TRBJ2-7|NA
CSVFLDRTYEQYF
TGCAGCGTTTTTCTCGACAGGACCTACGAGCAGTACTTC
>NA|TRBV15|TRBJ1-5|NA
CATSLGRVGNQPQHF
TGTGCCACCAGCTTAGGCAGGGTGGGCAATCAGCCCCAGCATTTT
>NA|TRBV4-2|TRBJ1-2|NA
CASSQDQGITNYGYTF
TGTGCCAGCAGCCAAGATCAGGGCATTACTAACTATGGCTACACCTTC
>NA|TRBV10-2|TRBJ2-7|once
CASSGFSSYEQYF
TGCGCCAGCAGCGGGTTCAGCTCCTACGAGCAGTACTTC
>TRBD1|TRBV28|TRBJ1-4|few
CASTPPGQGAVGNEKLFF
TGTGCCAGCACCCCTCCGGGACAGGGGGCGGTTGGCAATGAAAAACTGTTTTTT
>TRBD2|TRBV11-3|TRBJ2-7|NA
CASSLEAYGTSGKPYEQYF
TGTGCCAGCAGCTTAGAAGCCTACGGGACTAGCGGGAAACCCTACGAGCAGTACTTC
>TRBD2|TRBV7-9|TRBJ2-7|NA
CASSAGDVSYEQYF
TGTGCCAGCAGCGCGGGGGACGTCTCCTACGAGCAGTACTTC
>NA|TRBV30|TRBJ2-4|NA
CAWTAVNENIQYF
TGTGCCTGGACCGCGGTAAATGAAAACATTCAGTACTTC
>NA|TRBV4-1|TRBJ2-5|NA
CASSQDGRGARETQYF
TGCGCCAGCAGCCAAGACGGCAGGGGTGCACGAGAGACCCAGTACTTC
>NA|TRBV2|TRBJ2-2|NA
CASRLTGKVSSGELFF
TGTGCCAGCAGACTTACAGGGAAAGTGTCTTCCGGGGAGCTGTTTTTT
>TRBD2|TRBV7-8|TRBJ2-3|NA
CASSQGLAGWGTDTQYF
TGTGCCAGCAGTCAAGGACTAGCGGGTTGGGGCACAGATACGCAGTATTTT
>NA|TRBV30|TRBJ1-3|NA
CAWTWGLGNTIYF
TGTGCCTGGACCTGGGGGCTTGGAAACACCATATATTTT
>NA|TRBV14|TRBJ2-3|NA
CASSHHPAFLDTQYF
TGTGCCAGCAGCCACCACCCCGCGTTCCTAGATACGCAGTATTTT
>TRBD2|TRBV7-9|TRBJ2-1|NA
CSSSLASGSSYNEQFF
TGTTCCAGCAGCTTGGCTAGCGGGAGTTCCTACAATGAGCAGTTCTTC
>NA|TRBV29-1|TRBJ1-5|NA
CSVQNRDSNQPQHF
TGCAGCGTTCAAAACAGGGATAGCAATCAGCCCCAGCATTTT
>TRBD2|TRBV29-1|TRBJ2-3|NA
CSVGTSGSPNTQYF
TGCAGCGTGGGAACTAGCGGGAGTCCGAATACGCAGTATTTT
>NA|TRBV30|TRBJ2-5|NA
CAWSREALLEETQYF
TGTGCCTGGAGTCGGGAAGCGCTACTCGAGGAGACCCAGTACTTC
>NA|TRBV4-2|TRBJ1-1|NA
CASSQDSGTGPTEAFF
TGTGCCAGCAGCCAAGATTCGGGTACAGGGCCCACTGAAGCTTTCTTT
>TRBD2|TRBV10-3|TRBJ2-7|NA
CAMGTSGRAFEQYF
TGTGCCATGGGGACTAGCGGGAGGGCGTTCGAGCAGTACTTC
>NA|TRBV7-9|TRBJ1-2|NA
CASSLEYRTAGRRGYTF
TGTGCCAGCAGCTTAGAGTATAGGACAGCCGGGCGGCGGGGCTACACCTTC
>TRBD2|TRBV4-1|TRBJ2-6|NA
CASSHFGLAGITSSGANVLTF
TGCGCCAGCAGCCATTTCGGACTAGCGGGAATTACTAGCTCTGGGGCCAACGTCCTGACTTTC
>TRBD1|TRBV28|TRBJ2-7|NA
CASSLSGTELYEQYF
TGTGCCAGCAGTTTGTCCGGGACAGAGCTATACGAGCAGTACTTC
>NA|TRBV29-1|TRBJ1-5|NA
CSVWWLTSPNQPQHF
TGCAGCGTTTGGTGGCTGACAAGTCCTAATCAGCCCCAGCATTTT
>TRBD1|TRBV7-9|TRBJ2-6|NA
CSSSFEDSGGGANVLTF
TGTTCCAGCAGCTTCGAAGACTCAGGGGGTGGGGCCAACGTCCTGACTTTC
>TRBD2|TRBV29-1|TRBJ2-7|NA
CSVVGREGLRAYEQYF
TGCAGCGTTGTTGGGCGGGAGGGCCTAAGGGCCTACGAGCAGTACTTC
>TRBD1|TRBV18|TRBJ2-1|NA
CASSPRQGGRYNEQFF
TGTGCCAGCTCACCGCGACAGGGGGGACGCTACAATGAGCAGTTCTTC
>NA|TRBV7-9|TRBJ2-2|once
CASSSNFLDTMLNTGELFF
TGTGCCAGCAGCTCCAATTTTCTGGACACGATGTTGAACACCGGGGAGCTGTTTTTT
>NA|TRBV11-2|TRBJ2-7|once
CASSLAGVDYEQYF
TGTGCCAGCAGCTTAGCGGGGGTAGACTACGAGCAGTACTTC